This T cell receptor (beta chain) is drawn from a study of stem cell transplantation in POMP-related autoinflammatory disease. Study-level information: Defective thymoproteasomes were hypothesized to impair CD8+ T-cell positive selection. After transplant, neutrophils and platelets showed 100% graft donor chimerism through one year. Whole-study findings and limits: A trend toward lower repertoire diversity and greater clonality appeared in every analyzed T-cell subset of PRAID patients. Unique TRB V-J gene pairings were limited in number in patients with PRAID.

Measured with immunoSEQ multiplex PCR; TCRdb has only the in-frame clones, and not every one. The data hold tens of thousands of clones, with approximately 91% observed a single time. CDR1 SGHNT and CDR2 YYREEE come from the germline V gene (reference sequence). With 2 bases removed from V and 1 base from J, the gap between germline ends came to 10 bases. CDR3 length: 15 residues. This clone ranks as medium-sized. What it recognizes is unknown. The origin of this receptor is a human patient with POMP-related autoinflammation and immune dysregulation (PRAID). Some T cells may be supplied by the graft donor. The source was CD4+ T cells from PBMCs, collected after stem cell transplantation. V and J are TRBV5-4 and TRBJ1-3; a possible D gene is TRBD1 (5 bases). This CDR3 is CASSLGAGSGNTIYF. The CDR3, as DNA: TGTGCCAGCAGCTTAGGGGCCGGGTCTGGAAACACCATATATTTT.